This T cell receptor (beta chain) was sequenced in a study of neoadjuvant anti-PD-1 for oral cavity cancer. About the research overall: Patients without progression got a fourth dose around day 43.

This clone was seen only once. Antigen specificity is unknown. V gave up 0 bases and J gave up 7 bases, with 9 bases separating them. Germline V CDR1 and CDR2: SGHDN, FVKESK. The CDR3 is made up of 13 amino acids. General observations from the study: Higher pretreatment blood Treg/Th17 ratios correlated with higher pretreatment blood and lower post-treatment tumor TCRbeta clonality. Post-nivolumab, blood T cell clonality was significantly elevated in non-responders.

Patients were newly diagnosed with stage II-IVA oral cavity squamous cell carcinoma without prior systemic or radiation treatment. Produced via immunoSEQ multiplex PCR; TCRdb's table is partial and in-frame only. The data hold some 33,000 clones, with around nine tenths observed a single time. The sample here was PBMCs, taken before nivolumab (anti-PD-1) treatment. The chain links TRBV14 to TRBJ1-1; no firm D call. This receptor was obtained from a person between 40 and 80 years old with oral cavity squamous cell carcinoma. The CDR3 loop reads CASSQEPVFEAFF. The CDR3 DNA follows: TGTGCCAGCAGCCAAGAGCCGGTTTTTGAAGCTTTCTTT.